Listed below are T cell receptor beta chains from one sample, sequenced in a study of a mutant IDH1 vaccine in newly diagnosed glioma. The method was immunoSEQ multiplex PCR; TCRdb's version includes in-frame clones alone and lacks a portion of them. The data contain tens of thousands of clones, roughly 80% of them singletons. Material: PBMCs, obtained from a glioma patient treated with radiotherapy, temozolomide or both. All receptors come from a young man with glioma. Each CDR3 is given without its conserved first and last residue.

TRBV29-1	TRBJ2-5	SGPGTGGAETQY
TRBV10-3	TRBJ2-3	AISVAVATDTQY
TRBV7-6	TRBJ1-2	ASSLDLGTGAIGGYT
TRBV7-9	TRBJ1-2	ASSLIDSGYGYT
TRBV9	TRBJ2-1	ASKVGTGAYNEQF
TRBV10-3	TRBJ2-7	AISESARGRYEQY
TRBV5-1	TRBJ1-4	ASSPGTGLGNEKLF
TRBV4-1	TRBJ1-4	ASSQVASLEKLF
TRBV28	TRBJ2-7	ASRSGTSGSLPEQY
TRBV4-1	TRBJ1-3	ASSQTARGENTIY
TRBV19	TRBJ1-1	ASSKSVNTEAF
TRBV5-4	TRBJ1-2	ASSLSGDSNYGYT
TRBV5-1	TRBJ2-3	ASSLDGAGSTDTQY
TRBV11-2	TRBJ1-2	ASSYGTGLNYGYT
TRBV10-3	TRBJ2-7	AISLQTGEANEQY
TRBV5-1	TRBJ2-2	ASSLGQGAGIGTGELF
TRBV7-2	TRBJ1-3	ATWNSGNTIY
TRBV4-3	TRBJ2-7	ASSQEGGGSYEQY
TRBV5-1	TRBJ1-1	ASSYAENTEAF
TRBV5-4	TRBJ2-5	ASSFRGSEETQY
TRBV2	TRBJ1-1	ASRKAGHSNTEAF
TRBV2	TRBJ1-6	ASSERTSSYNSPLH
TRBV6-7	TRBJ1-5	ANPDRAQPQH
TRBV28	TRBJ1-5	ASSWDSLGQPQH
TRBV19	TRBJ1-1	ASSMRQIPEAF
TRBV2	TRBJ2-7	ASSEGQGAAYEQY
TRBV27	TRBJ1-1	ASIGNTEAF
TRBV12-5	TRBJ2-5	ASGLEARGEETQY
TRBV2	TRBJ2-1	ASSEGTGSSYNEQF
TRBV19	TRBJ2-7	ASSWGQGHYEQY
TRBV9	TRBJ1-2	ASSVGGRANYGYT
TRBV5-4	TRBJ2-3	ASSLETDTQY
TRBV30	TRBJ1-3	AWSVGQVRNTIY
TRBV19	TRBJ2-7	ASSMGQGFYEQY
TRBV5-1	TRBJ2-2	ASSLAEGIGELF
TRBV30	TRBJ1-1	AWVGTLGTEAF
TRBV9	TRBJ2-5	ASSISPGTSVETQY
TRBV10-2	TRBJ2-7	ASQTNTRLGYEQY
TRBV27	TRBJ1-1	ASSLYAGQPGTEAF
TRBV29-1	TRBJ1-1	SGGQGVTEAF
TRBV6-1	TRBJ2-7	ASRRDRAYEQY
TRBV29-1	TRBJ1-1	SAGEVSEAF
TRBV30	TRBJ2-4	AWSVYPRRAKNIQY
TRBV19	TRBJ1-1	ASSIGGLNTEAF
TRBV19	TRBJ1-1	ASSIQAGTTEAF
TRBV4-3	TRBJ1-4	ASSQDTQIREKLF
TRBV2	TRBJ2-7	ASSGGQGSEQY
TRBV4-3	TRBJ1-1	ASSQDHPSQGNTEAF
TRBV2	TRBJ1-5	ASSESGYQPQH
TRBV18	TRBJ1-1	ASSPSLADTEAF
TRBV29-1	TRBJ2-2	SVGLAGRTGELF
TRBV7-9	TRBJ2-7	ASSYGLAQSYEQY